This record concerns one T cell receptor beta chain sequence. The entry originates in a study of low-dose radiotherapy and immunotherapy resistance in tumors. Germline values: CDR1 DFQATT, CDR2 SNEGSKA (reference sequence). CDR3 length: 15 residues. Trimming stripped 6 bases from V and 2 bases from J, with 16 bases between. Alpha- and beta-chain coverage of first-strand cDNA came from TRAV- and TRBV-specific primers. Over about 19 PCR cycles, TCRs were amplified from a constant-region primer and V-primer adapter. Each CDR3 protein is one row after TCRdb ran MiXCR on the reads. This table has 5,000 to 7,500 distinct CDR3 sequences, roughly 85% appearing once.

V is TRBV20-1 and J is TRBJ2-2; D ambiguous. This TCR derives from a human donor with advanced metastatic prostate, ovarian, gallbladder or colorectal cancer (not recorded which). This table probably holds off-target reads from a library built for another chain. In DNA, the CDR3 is TGCAGTGCCACAAATGAGGTCAGAAACACCGGGGAGCTGTTTTTT. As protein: CSATNEVRNTGELFF.